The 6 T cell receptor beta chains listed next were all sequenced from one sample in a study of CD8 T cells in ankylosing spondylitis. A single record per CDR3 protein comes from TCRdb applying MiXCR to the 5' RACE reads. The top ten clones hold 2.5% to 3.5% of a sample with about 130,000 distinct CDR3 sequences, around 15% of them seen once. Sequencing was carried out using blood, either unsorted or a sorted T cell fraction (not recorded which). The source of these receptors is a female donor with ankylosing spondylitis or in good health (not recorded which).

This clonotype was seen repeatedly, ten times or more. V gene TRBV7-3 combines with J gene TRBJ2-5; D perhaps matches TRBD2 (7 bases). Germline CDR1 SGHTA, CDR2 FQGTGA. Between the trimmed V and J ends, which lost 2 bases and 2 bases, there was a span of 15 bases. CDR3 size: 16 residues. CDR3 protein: CASSLVGGLGQETQYF. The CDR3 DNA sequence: TGTGCCAGCAGCTTAGTGGGGGGGCTCGGACAAGAGACCCAGTACTTC.

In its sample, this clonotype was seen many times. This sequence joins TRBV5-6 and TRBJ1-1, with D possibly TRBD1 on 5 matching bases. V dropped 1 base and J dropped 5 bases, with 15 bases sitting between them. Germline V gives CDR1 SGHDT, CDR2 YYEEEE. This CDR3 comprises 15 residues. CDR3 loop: CASSLSRRWGTEAFF. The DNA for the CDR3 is TGTGCCAGCAGCTTGTCTCGTCGGTGGGGGACTGAAGCTTTCTTT.

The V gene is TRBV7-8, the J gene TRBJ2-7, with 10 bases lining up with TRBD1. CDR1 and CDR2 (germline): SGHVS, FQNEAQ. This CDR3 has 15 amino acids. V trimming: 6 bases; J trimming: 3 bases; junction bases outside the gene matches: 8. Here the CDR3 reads CASRSRDRGVYEQYF. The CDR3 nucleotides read TGTGCCAGCAGGTCGAGGGACAGGGGCGTCTACGAGCAGTACTTC.

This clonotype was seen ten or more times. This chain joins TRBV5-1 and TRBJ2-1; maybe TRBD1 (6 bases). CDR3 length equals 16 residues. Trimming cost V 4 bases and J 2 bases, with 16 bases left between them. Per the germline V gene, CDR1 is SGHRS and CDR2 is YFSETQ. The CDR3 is CASSTRRDIPYNEQFF. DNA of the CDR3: TGCGCCAGCAGCACGCGTCGGGACATCCCCTACAATGAGCAGTTCTTC.

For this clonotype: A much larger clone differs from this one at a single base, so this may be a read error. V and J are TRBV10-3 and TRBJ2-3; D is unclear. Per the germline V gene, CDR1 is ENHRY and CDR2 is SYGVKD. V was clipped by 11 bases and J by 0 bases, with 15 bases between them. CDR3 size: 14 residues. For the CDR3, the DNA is TGTGCCGCCTTAGACCAGACGAGCACAGATACGCAGTATTTT. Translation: CAALDQTSTDTQYF.

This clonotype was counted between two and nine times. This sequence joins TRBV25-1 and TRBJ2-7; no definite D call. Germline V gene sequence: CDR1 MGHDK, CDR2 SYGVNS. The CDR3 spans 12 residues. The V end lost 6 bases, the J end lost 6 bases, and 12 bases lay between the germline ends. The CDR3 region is CASSFFLSEQYF. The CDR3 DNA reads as TGTGCCAGCAGCTTTTTCCTCTCCGAGCAGTACTTC.